Shown below are 12 T cell receptor beta chains from a single sample sequenced in a study of T cell repertoires in cytomegalovirus infection (dated by TCRdb to the late 2010s). The antigens for these receptors are not known. In light of the paper, this sample's treatment or condition label describes: in vitro stimulation with specific CMV peptide epitopes to enrich CMV-specific T cells. The instrument given in TCRdb is Illumina HiSeq 1500. TCRdb passed the public sequencing reads through fastp at Q25 and MiXCR, retaining productive beta sequences. Each record represents a unique CDR3 protein, reported with the most common genes and DNA among its rows. This sample has about 830,000 distinct CDR3 sequences in its table, and about 30% of those were observed once. Around 12% of the sample belongs to the ten largest clones. The specimen comprised cultured CD8+ T cells from PBMCs, sampled from culture after CMV antigen stimulation. All receptors come from a human donor in good health (CMV status not recorded). Some clones in this sample may be carry-over from other donors' samples.

Comments on this clonotype: The DNA is left out, because the CDR3 cannot be placed on it with certainty; the CDR3 is given as TCRdb lists it. This sequence joins TRBV19 and TRBJ1-2; the listed D gene, TRBD1, was not tested against the DNA. The CDR3 is 13 amino acids in total, end residues counted. The germline CDR1 and CDR2 sequences are LNHDA and SQIVND (reference sequence). The CDR3 sequence: CASSIFLWDGYTF.

This clonotype has only a few counts. This chain uses TRBV20-1 with TRBJ1-2, with a tentative D call TRBD1 (5 bases). Trimming took 0 bases from V and 5 from J, leaving 13 bases between them. This CDR3 is 14 amino acids long. The germline V gene encodes CDR1 DFQATT and CDR2 SNEGSKA (reference sequence). The CDR3, as DNA: TGCAGTGCTAGAGATCCGCAGGGTTGGTATGGCTACACCTTC. It yields the protein CSARDPQGWYGYTF.

Concerning this clonotype: This CDR3 is missing its conserved last phenylalanine or tryptophan, likely due to a read error. This chain connects TRBV7-2 to TRBJ2-1; 11 nucleotides agree with TRBD2. CDR3 length: 16 amino acids. V trimming: 1 base; J trimming: 8 bases; junction bases outside the gene matches: 7. Germline values: CDR1 SGHTA, CDR2 FQGNSA. The DNA of the CDR3 is TGTGCCAGCAGCTTAGGGCTAGCGGGGGGAAGATATGAGCAGTTCATC. Amino acid sequence: CASSLGLAGGRYEQFI.

The chain employs TRBV6-1 and TRBJ1-3; D perhaps matches TRBD1 (5 bases). The CDR3 consists of 21 residues. V was trimmed by 5 bases and J by 0 bases, leaving 29 bases between them. Germline CDR1 and CDR2: MNHNS and SASEGT. CDR3 sequence (DNA): TGTGCCAGCAGTTTAATCTCTCGTTCTCAGGCGGACACCGTCTCTGGAAACACCATATATTTT. Translating gives CASSLISRSQADTVSGNTIYF.

This clonotype was observed at least ten times. The chain uses TRBV6-2 or TRBV6-3 and TRBJ2-7; D call uncertain. CDR3 size: 13 residues. Germline-derived CDR1 and CDR2 are MNHEY and SVGEGT. With 4 bases removed from V and 2 bases from J, the gap between germline ends came to 9 bases. CDR3 amino acids: CASSSTGPYEQYV. CDR3 DNA: TGTGCCAGCAGTTCTACCGGGCCCTACGAGCAGTACGTC.

V and J are TRBV6-6 and TRBJ1-1; D is unresolved. CDR1 and CDR2 (germline): MNHNY, SVGAGI (reference sequence). The CDR3 loop spans 13 amino acids. The V gene lost 6 bases and the J gene lost 6 bases, with 14 bases spanning the gap. Here the CDR3 reads CASSQPRESEAFF. For the CDR3, the DNA is TGTGCCAGCAGCCAGCCGAGGGAGTCTGAAGCTTTCTTT.

This rearrangement joins TRBV2 to TRBJ1-1; 8 bases fit TRBD1. Trimming at V came to 3 bases and at J to 5 bases, leaving 20 bases not matched to a gene. From germline, CDR1 is SNHLY and CDR2 FYNNEI. There are 19 residues in the CDR3. The CDR3 loop is CASSDGSRGPEAVWTEAFF. CDR3 nucleotide sequence: TGTGCCAGCAGTGATGGAAGCAGGGGGCCCGAGGCGGTTTGGACTGAAGCTTTCTTT. The full variable domain, in which reference TRBV2 and TRBJ1-1 provide the parts outside the CDR3, is EPEVTQTPSHQVTQMGQEVILRCVPISNHLYFYWYRQILGQKVEFLVSFYNNEISEKSEIFDDQFSVERPDGSNFTLKIRSTKLEDSAMYFCASSDGSRGPEAVWTEAFFGQGTRLTVV.

This chain joins TRBV6-8 and TRBJ2-7, with TRBD2 matching over 11 bases. V was pared by 6 bases and J by 3 bases, with 7 bases of the junction left unmatched. Germline V CDR1 and CDR2: MNHGY, SAAAGT. The CDR3 runs 15 residues. For the CDR3, the DNA is TGTGCCAGCAGCCAGCTAGCGGGGGGTCACTACGAGCAGTACGTC. It is translated as CASSQLAGGHYEQYV.

This clonotype was seen only a few times. This chain links TRBV7-9 with TRBJ2-7; unclear D gene. V dropped 1 base and J dropped 5 bases, with 9 bases sitting between them. Germline lookup yields CDR1 SEHNR and CDR2 FQNEAQ (reference sequence). This CDR3 has 13 amino acids. Here the CDR3 reads CASSLVEGNEQYV. As DNA, the CDR3 is TGTGCCAGCAGCTTAGTCGAAGGGAACGAGCAGTACGTC.

This chain uses TRBV6-2 or TRBV6-3 with TRBJ2-7; D unresolved. V was pared by 0 bases and J by 5 bases, with 8 bases between. There are 13 residues in the CDR3. Germline CDR1 reads MNHEY; CDR2 reads SVGEGT. CDR3 sequence (DNA): TGTGCCAGCAGTTACTCGATCGGCGACGAGCAGTACGTC. It codes for CASSYSIGDEQYV.

The chain has TRBV2 and TRBJ2-4; tentatively, D is TRBD1 or TRBD2 (5 bases each). V was cut by 0 bases and J by 6 bases, with 9 bases left in between. The CDR3 is made up of 14 amino acids. Germline V gene data show CDR1 as SNHLY and CDR2 as FYNNEI. CDR3 in amino acids: CASSEAGERNIQYF. CDR3 bases: TGTGCCAGCAGTGAAGCAGGGGAGAGAAACATTCAGTACTTC.

About this clonotype itself: An end of the junction does not agree with germline; a read error may underlie this. This chain joins TRBV14 and TRBJ1-2; D is unresolved. Germline CDR1 and CDR2: SGHDN and FVKESK. The CDR3 consists of 13 residues. The CDR3 DNA sequence: TGTGCCAGCAGACAAGAAAGGGTCTATGGCTACACCTTC. Translating gives CASRQERVYGYTF.